The 17 T cell receptor beta chains presented below share a single source sample, sequenced in a study of blood T cell repertoires in COVID-19. Produced via immunoSEQ multiplex PCR; TCRdb's table is partial and in-frame only. The sample has 200,000 to 250,000 clones, 86% seen once. Sequenced input: peripheral blood. The receptors come from a woman aged 25 to 39 who had recovered from COVID-19.

V usage is TRBV5-5 and J usage is TRBJ2-3; TRBD2 matches at 7 bases. Losses at the gene ends were 1 base for V and 0 bases for J; bases not matched to a gene: 8. Per the germline V gene, CDR1 is SGHKS and CDR2 is YYEKEE (reference sequence). This CDR3 is built from 17 residues. CDR3 nucleotides: TGTGCCAGCAGCTTGTTTAGAAGCGGGGCTAGCACAGATACGCAGTATTTT. It encodes CASSLFRSGASTDTQYF.

V gene TRBV19 combines with J gene TRBJ2-3, with D perhaps TRBD1 (6 bases). V lost 10 bases to trimming and J lost 1 base, with 12 bases between them. Germline CDR1 LNHDA, CDR2 SQIVND (reference sequence). The CDR3 is made up of 13 amino acids. CDR3 sequence (DNA): TGTGCCACCCGGGACACCGGCACAGATACGCAGTATTTT. Amino acids: CATRDTGTDTQYF. Using reference TRBV19 and TRBJ2-3 for the parts outside the CDR3, the full variable domain is DGGITQSPKYLFRKEGQNVTLSCEQNLNHDAMYWYRQDPGQGLRLIYYSQIVNDFQKGDIAEGYSVSREKKESFPLTVTSAQKNPTAFYLCATRDTGTDTQYFGPGTRLTVL.

The chain is built from TRBV19 and TRBJ1-3, with D possibly matching TRBD1 (5 bases). Trimming shortened V by 2 bases and J by 2 bases, and 13 bases separated the two germline ends. The CDR3 extends over 16 amino acids. Germline loops: CDR1 LNHDA, CDR2 SQIVND (reference sequence). The CDR3 is CASSISPGSAGNTIYF. In DNA, the CDR3 is TGTGCCAGTAGTATATCGCCAGGGTCAGCTGGAAACACCATATATTTT.

The chain has TRBV11-2 and TRBJ2-3; D is unclear. CDR1 is SGHAT and CDR2 is FQNNGV in the germline V gene. V was shortened by 5 bases and J by 7 bases, with 10 bases between the two germline ends. The CDR3 covers 12 residues. The CDR3 is CASSPRLNTQYF. In nucleotides, the CDR3 is TGTGCCAGCAGCCCGCGACTGAATACGCAGTATTTT.

The chain links TRBV5-8 to TRBJ2-1, with 13 bases aligning to TRBD2. V shed 4 bases, J shed 6 bases, and the junction held 4 bases outside the gene matches. Germline CDR1 reads SGHTS; CDR2 reads YDEGEE. This CDR3 comprises 15 residues. The CDR3 nucleotides read TGTGCCAGCAGCCGCGGGACTAGCGGGGCCAATGAGCAGTTCTTC. Translating gives CASSRGTSGANEQFF.

The chain employs TRBV11-2 and TRBJ2-7; tentatively, D is TRBD1 (5 bases). V was trimmed by 5 bases and J by 0 bases, leaving 17 bases between them. CDR1 is SGHAT, CDR2 FQNNGV, per germline. The CDR3 is 16 residues long. In DNA form, the CDR3 reads TGTGCCAGCAGCCTGGGGCGCTCCTCTCCCTCCTACGAGCAGTACTTC. This gives the protein CASSLGRSSPSYEQYF.

J is TRBJ1-2 and V is TRBV3-1 (or the pseudogene TRBV3-2); D gene unclear. Germline CDR1 reads LGHDT; CDR2 reads YNNKEL (reference sequence). The CDR3 consists of 12 residues. V was trimmed by 2 bases and J by 5 bases, leaving 6 bases between them. The CDR3 reads CASSQRTYGYTF. DNA of the CDR3: TGTGCCAGCAGCCAAAGAACTTATGGCTACACCTTC.

A remark on this clone: This same CDR3 is encoded by further DNA sequences in the sample. The CDR3 nucleotides are TGTGCCAGCAGTTTGGACAGGGGACCTGAAGCTTTCTTT. Translating gives CASSLDRGPEAFF. The chain recombines TRBV27 with TRBJ1-1; 9 bases map to TRBD1. The CDR3 extends over 13 amino acids. CDR1 is MNHEY and CDR2 is SMNVEV in the germline V gene (reference sequence). The ends lost 3 bases at V and 6 bases at J; junction bases unmatched: 2.

The chain has TRBV2 and TRBJ1-2; possible D gene TRBD1, 6 bases. Trimming pared 6 bases from V and 4 bases from J, leaving 12 bases between. Germline assignment: CDR1 SNHLY and CDR2 FYNNEI. The CDR3 totals 13 residues. CDR3 sequence: CASSLDRIYGYTF. The CDR3 bases are TGTGCCAGCAGCCTTGACAGGATCTATGGCTACACCTTC.

This chain links TRBV3-1 (or the pseudogene TRBV3-2) with TRBJ2-1; TRBD2 matches at 15 bases. Per germline, CDR1 LGHDT and CDR2 YNNKEL (reference sequence). Trimming removed 6 bases from V and 8 bases from J; junction bases left unmatched: 5. CDR3 length: 15 residues. The CDR3 nucleotides read TGTGCCAGCAGGCGGACTAGCGGGGGGGCCTATGAGCAGTTCTTC. Residues: CASRRTSGGAYEQFF.

V is TRBV5-1 and J is TRBJ2-3; 11 bases fit TRBD2. Germline V gene data show CDR1 as SGHRS and CDR2 as YFSETQ. The CDR3 sequence is 16 residues long. The J segment lost 2 bases and the V segment lost 0 bases, leaving 2 bases of the junction unmatched. The CDR3 loop reads CASSLGLAGFTDTQYF. CDR3 nucleotide sequence: TGCGCCAGCAGCTTGGGACTAGCGGGGTTCACAGATACGCAGTATTTT. The whole variable domain, filled in from reference TRBV5-1 and TRBJ2-3, reads KAGVTQTPRYLIKTRGQQVTLSCSPISGHRSVSWYQQTPGQGLQFLFEYFSETQRNKGNFPGRFSGRQFSNSRSEMNVSTLELGDSALYLCASSLGLAGFTDTQYFGPGTRLTVL.

The chain has TRBV5-1 and TRBJ2-5, with TRBD2 matching 12 bases. V shed 4 bases, J shed 4 bases, and the junction held 5 bases outside the gene matches. CDR1 SGHRS and CDR2 YFSETQ come from the germline V gene. The CDR3 totals 15 residues. This CDR3 reads CASSRWTSGVETQYF. The CDR3 nucleotides read TGCGCCAGCAGCCGGTGGACTAGCGGGGTAGAGACCCAGTACTTC. Supplemented by reference TRBV5-1 and TRBJ2-5, the full variable domain reads KAGVTQTPRYLIKTRGQQVTLSCSPISGHRSVSWYQQTPGQGLQFLFEYFSETQRNKGNFPGRFSGRQFSNSRSEMNVSTLELGDSALYLCASSRWTSGVETQYFGPGTRLLVL.

This clone was observed a single time. The chain recombines TRBV11-3 with TRBJ2-7; 7 positions match TRBD1. Germline CDR1 is SGHNT and CDR2 is YENEEA. V was clipped by 4 bases and J by 7 bases; unmatched bases: 13. The length of the CDR3 is 15 residues. The CDR3 DNA reads as TGTGCCAGCAGCTCCAAACCGGGACAGACCGCGGAGCAGTACTTC. Protein product: CASSSKPGQTAEQYF.

The rearrangement uses TRBV14 and TRBJ2-3; TRBD1 is a possible D gene (6 bases). V was pared by 6 bases and J by 3 bases, with 13 bases between. In germline, CDR1 is SGHDN, CDR2 FVKESK. The CDR3 is made up of 14 amino acids. CDR3 nucleotide sequence: TGTGCCAGCAGTACAGGGAAGGGGACAGATACGCAGTATTTT. Protein product: CASSTGKGTDTQYF.

V is TRBV19 and J is TRBJ1-3; 7 bases line up with TRBD1. V shed 5 bases, J shed 4 bases, and the junction held 5 bases outside the gene matches. Looked up from germline, CDR1 is LNHDA and CDR2 is SQIVND (reference sequence). The CDR3 totals 14 residues. This CDR3 is CASSPRQGGNTIYF. CDR3 DNA: TGTGCCAGTAGTCCCCGACAGGGCGGAAACACCATATATTTT.

The count of this clone is one. The DNA of the CDR3 is TGTGCCAGCAGCGCCCGTAGCGGGGTTCGCACAGATACGCAGTATTTT. Protein product: CASSARSGVRTDTQYF. The genes are TRBV13 and TRBJ2-3, with 8 positions matching TRBD2. The V segment lost 5 bases and the J segment 1 base; nucleotides outside the gene matches: 8. CDR3 length equals 16 residues. CDR1 and CDR2 from the germline V gene are PRHDT and FYEKMQ (reference sequence).

The chain recombines TRBV2 with TRBJ1-1; D not resolved. This CDR3 is 13 amino acids long. The germline V gene has CDR1 SNHLY and CDR2 FYNNEI. V was shortened by 6 bases and J by 8 bases, with 16 bases between the two germline ends. CDR3 sequence: CASRGDDKAEAFF. The DNA for the CDR3 is TGTGCCAGCAGGGGAGATGACAAGGCGGAAGCTTTCTTT.